Sequencing of this T cell receptor (beta chain) was carried out in a study of T cells in women clearing cervical HPV infection (dated by TCRdb to the late 2010s). Background on the whole study: The cases were approximately 23 women with histologically confirmed HPV16-related CIN3 or worse, and 2 of those women had invasive cancers. Controls were 25 or so women whose single incident HPV16 infection cleared within 12 months without precancer or cancer developing. Blood from cases was collected at the visit at which the lesion was first identified, whereas blood from controls was collected once infection was no longer detected. For cases, the median interval between lesion detection and blood sampling was about 140 days, with an interquartile range of about 80 to 210 days. Because only a few women had HLA typing data, the possibility that HLA type acted as a confounder could not be ruled out. The exploratory proof-of-principle case-control study was nested within the Guanacaste HPV Natural History Study in Costa Rica and compared TCR repertoires across cervical HPV16 outcomes. Cases and controls were matched on year of sample collection and on age within five years. Cases had a median age of almost 35 years and controls had a median age of approximately 37, with no significant differences in baseline characteristics. In the parent cohort, about 10,000 women aged 18 or older were enrolled in Guanacaste, Costa Rica, during about 1992 to 1994 and were followed for roughly 7 years. Five blinded duplicates per group were added as quality controls, giving some 60 samples: 50 or so participants and roughly 10 replicates.

As encoded in the germline V gene, CDR1 is MNHNS while CDR2 is SASEGT. Taken from cysteine to phenylalanine, the CDR3 has 13 residues. The DNA covers only part of the CDR3, 30 bases in frame from base 1. As regards this clone: Its antigen is still unknown. Coverage ceases 3 residues before the CDR3 finishes, and the germline J gene fills in the end.

The immunoSEQ assay used multiplex PCR to amplify TCR beta CDR3 regions from an average of about 1.1 ug of genomic DNA per sample. The assay corrected primer bias using a complete synthetic TCR repertoire to establish an amplification baseline. The amplicons were sequenced using the Illumina platform. For the original study's pipeline: Sequences were error-corrected by clustering with frequency ratios and a modified nearest-neighbor algorithm and were then analyzed in the immunoSEQ Analyzer with IMGT gene definitions. At each rarefaction depth, TCR richness and evenness were averaged across 20 rarefaction repeats, and any sample with fewer sequences than the depth was left out. Wilcoxon rank sum tests with FDR correction were used to compare relative abundances of V, D and J genes between the groups. Blinded duplicates gave an intraclass correlation of 95.6% for TCR richness and an average of 76.4% across over 55 gene segments. This is the immuneACCESS table as TCRdb keeps it, with only in-frame sequences that have V and J called. A part of the clones is gone; compared with another copy, unresolved V genes explain less than half, and the rest is unexplained. D and trimming were read from the DNA, whereas the V and J calls and clone size are those reported in that table. The table kept for this sample lists about 16,000 clones. About 11% of the sample is in the top ten clones.

Paper-wide results and their limitations: Random forest classifiers combining richness and V gene abundances distinguished cases from controls with an estimated AUC of roughly 0.81. The cross-sectional design could not show whether associations preceded infection or resulted from it; effector/memory subsets and HPV-specific T cells were not isolated. Significantly higher TCR repertoire richness was observed in CIN3+ cases than in controls across sequencing depths, whereas no difference in evenness was found. TRBV6-7 relative abundance was lower in cases than in controls (roughly 0.12% versus 0.17%; Bonferroni P = 0.0008). Because the number of T cells per sample was unknown, the richness differences could reflect varying T-cell content rather than repertoire biology.

Every participant had a single incident cervical HPV16 infection, and women with prevalent HPV16 infections were excluded. Cervical HPV DNA was detected by MY09/MY11 PCR, and genotyping was performed by dot-blot hybridization. Approximately 15 mL of heparinized blood were centrifuged, and the buffy coat was aliquoted, frozen at -30°C, then stored at -80°C. Genomic DNA was extracted from buffy coat specimens using QIAGEN kits. Sequenced input: blood buffy coat. The chain joins TRBV6-1 to TRBJ1-2; the D gene remains uncertain. The receptor was derived from a woman aged 18-69 years with a cervical HPV16 infection that either progressed to CIN3+ or cleared (not recorded which). The CDR3 protein is CASSEIGLWGYTF. CDR3 bases read: TGTGCCAGCAGTGAAATTGGGCTCTGGGGC.